These 27 T cell receptor beta chains came from one sample sequenced in a study of PD-1 blockade in classical Hodgkin lymphoma (dated by TCRdb to the early 2020s). The time point label corresponds to: cycle 4 day 1 (C4D1), after six to seven weeks of nivolumab. All trial patients had relapsed after autologous stem cell transplantation, with cohorts A, B and C differing in prior brentuximab vedotin exposure. The library was built by means of the immunoSEQ multiplex PCR assay. TCRdb limited this immuneACCESS table to in-frame rearrangements with V and J called. A share of clones is missing; checked studies link under half to unresolved V genes, and the rest is unexplained. The sample has some 58,000 clones on record, more than 80% of them singletons. Around 8% of the sample belongs to the ten largest clones. Here the sequenced sample was peripheral blood mononuclear cells (PBMCs), taken before the fourth cycle of nivolumab. All receptors come from a human donor with classical Hodgkin lymphoma.

There are a few counts of this clone. The CDR3 region has the DNA TGCGCCAGCCGGACAGAGCTCCATCTACCCTACGAGCAGTACTTC. Protein product: CASRTELHLPYEQYF. The V gene is TRBV10-1, the J gene TRBJ2-7; TRBD1 might be the D (6 bases). This CDR3 has 15 amino acids. V was clipped by 8 bases and J by 2 bases, with 19 bases between them. Germline V lookup: CDR1 WNHNN, CDR2 SYGVQD (reference sequence).

The chain joins TRBV5-1 to TRBJ2-7; no clear D. CDR3 length: 13 residues. Trimming removed 4 bases from V and 3 bases from J, with 11 bases in between. Germline CDR1 SGHRS, CDR2 YFSETQ. The CDR3 spells CASSIDGFYEQYF. The CDR3 DNA reads as TGCGCCAGCAGCATCGACGGCTTCTACGAGCAGTACTTC.

The chain links TRBV27 to TRBJ2-2; D is undetermined. The CDR3 consists of 12 residues. Germline CDR1 MNHEY, CDR2 SMNVEV (reference sequence). V was cut by 4 bases and J by 8 bases, with 8 bases left in between. The CDR3 DNA follows: TGTGCCAGCAGTTCTCTGGGAGGGGAGCTGTTTTTT. Its protein is CASSSLGGELFF.

This chain connects TRBV27 to TRBJ2-7, with D tentatively TRBD2 (7 bases). Germline loops: CDR1 MNHEY, CDR2 SMNVEV (reference sequence). V shed 0 bases and J shed 2 bases, with 11 bases lying between them. This CDR3 is built from 15 residues. The CDR3 bases are TGTGCCAGCAGTTTATCGTGGGAGGGGGCCTACGAGCAGTACTTC. Translated: CASSLSWEGAYEQYF.

This chain links TRBV6-6 with TRBJ2-7; D uncertain. The CDR3 is made up of 13 amino acids. The V gene's germline CDR1 is MNHNY and CDR2 SVGAGI (reference sequence). V gave up 0 bases and J gave up 0 bases, with 3 bases separating them. The CDR3, as DNA: TGTGCCAGCAGTTACTCAAGCTCCTACGAGCAGTACTTC. Amino acids: CASSYSSSYEQYF.

The chain combines TRBV5-6 with TRBJ2-7; a weak D match, TRBD1 (5 bases). The ends were cut back, 3 bases at V and 6 bases at J, with 13 bases in the middle. Per the germline V gene, CDR1 is SGHDT and CDR2 is YYEEEE. CDR3 size: 13 residues. CDR3 in DNA: TGTGCCAGCAGCTCCGACAGACGAGGCGAGCAGTACTTC. Protein product: CASSSDRRGEQYF.

The chain joins TRBV11-2 to TRBJ2-2, with D unclear. Trimming stripped 5 bases from V and 7 bases from J, with 14 bases between. Germline CDR1 SGHAT, CDR2 FQNNGV. The CDR3 consists of 14 residues. The CDR3: CASSPSLGYGELFF. The DNA of the CDR3 is TGTGCCAGCAGCCCGTCGTTAGGGTACGGGGAGCTGTTTTTT.

The chain has TRBV15 and TRBJ2-1, with 7 bases aligning to TRBD2. V was pared by 0 bases and J by 3 bases, with 2 bases of the junction left unmatched. This CDR3 has 15 residues. From germline, CDR1 is LNHNV and CDR2 YYDKDF (reference sequence). The CDR3 region has the DNA TGTGCCACCAGCAGAGAGGCTAGCGGCTACAATGAGCAGTTCTTC. Protein: CATSREASGYNEQFF.

The chain uses TRBV7-9 and TRBJ2-1; the D gene is possibly TRBD1 (5 bases). The CDR3 contains 14 residues. V shed 4 bases and J shed 7 bases, with 14 bases lying between them. In germline, CDR1 is SEHNR, CDR2 FQNEAQ (reference sequence). CDR3 loop: CASSSPQGTNEQFF. The CDR3 DNA reads as TGTGCCAGCAGCTCCCCCCAGGGCACGAATGAGCAGTTCTTC. The whole variable domain, remainder taken from reference TRBV7-9 and TRBJ2-1, is DTGVSQNPRHKITKRGQNVTFRCDPISEHNRLYWYRQTLGQGPEFLTYFQNEAQLEKSRLLSDRFSAERPKGSFSTLEIQRTEQGDSAMYLCASSSPQGTNEQFFGPGTRLTVL.

Here the CDR3 reads CASSYLRDSQETQYF. CDR3 sequence (DNA): TGTGCCAGCAGTTACTTACGGGACAGCCAAGAGACCCAGTACTTC. The V and J genes are TRBV6-5 and TRBJ2-5; 7 nucleotides line up with TRBD1. In germline, CDR1 is MNHEY, CDR2 SVGAGI. The junction had 3 bases not matched to a gene; V was cut back by 1 base and J by 1 base. The CDR3 spans 15 residues.

This chain joins TRBV5-5 and TRBJ2-3; no clear D. Germline CDR1 SGHKS, CDR2 YYEKEE (reference sequence). V was pared by 1 base and J by 3 bases, with 6 bases between. This CDR3 region has 13 residues. The CDR3 here is CASSLPGTDTQYF. Written as DNA, the CDR3 is TGTGCCAGCAGCTTGCCCGGGACAGATACGCAGTATTTT.

This chain joins TRBV5-1 and TRBJ2-2; no definite D call. From germline, CDR1 is SGHRS and CDR2 YFSETQ. The CDR3 consists of 12 residues. Trimming stripped 0 bases from V and 6 bases from J, with 3 bases between. The CDR3 DNA is TGCGCCAGCAGCTTGGTTCCCGGGGAGCTGTTTTTT. Translated: CASSLVPGELFF.

The chain uses TRBV11-2 and TRBJ2-7, with D tentatively TRBD1 or TRBD2 (5 bases each). Trimming pared 5 bases from V and 2 bases from J, leaving 22 bases between. CDR3 size: 17 residues. Germline V gene data show CDR1 as SGHAT and CDR2 as FQNNGV. The CDR3 bases are TGTGCCAGCAGCACCCCCCGGGGCCCCTTAGGGGCCTACGAGCAGTACTTC. Translating it yields CASSTPRGPLGAYEQYF.

The chain joins TRBV10-3 to TRBJ2-7; 8 bases fit TRBD1. The V gene's germline CDR1 is ENHRY and CDR2 SYGVKD. The junction had 8 bases not matched to a gene; V was cut back by 4 bases and J by 3 bases. This CDR3 has 15 amino acids. DNA of the CDR3: TGTGCCATCAGTGGGGGAACAGGGGGTGTCTACGAGCAGTACTTC. As protein: CAISGGTGGVYEQYF.

The V call is TRBV6-5, the J call TRBJ1-5; 10 bases fit TRBD1. The CDR3 spans 16 residues. Per germline, CDR1 MNHEY and CDR2 SVGAGI. Trimming at V came to 4 bases and at J to 3 bases, leaving 6 bases not matched to a gene. CDR3 loop: CASSSPTGGVNQPQHF. DNA of the CDR3: TGTGCCAGCAGTTCCCCGACAGGGGGCGTCAATCAGCCCCAGCATTTT.

The chain recombines TRBV5-4 with TRBJ2-2, with 8 bases matching TRBD1. Germline CDR1 is SGHNT and CDR2 is YYREEE (reference sequence). This CDR3 comprises 15 residues. V shed 1 base, J shed 8 bases, and the junction held 7 bases outside the gene matches. CDR3 protein: CASSLITGGSGELFF. In nucleotides, the CDR3 is TGTGCCAGCAGCTTGATCACAGGGGGAAGTGGGGAGCTGTTTTTT. Together with reference TRBV5-4 and TRBJ2-2, the CDR3 gives the full variable domain: ETGVTQSPTHLIKTRGQQVTLRCSSQSGHNTVSWYQQALGQGPQFIFQYYREEENGRGNFPPRFSGLQFPNYSSELNVNALELDDSALYLCASSLITGGSGELFFGEGSRLTVL.

The chain uses TRBV18 and TRBJ1-1; D is unclear. CDR3 size: 13 residues. Trimming removed 2 bases at V and 14 bases at J, with 18 bases between. Germline V gene sequence: CDR1 KGHSH, CDR2 LQKENI. CDR3 sequence (DNA): TGTGCCAGCTCACCAGGCGGCGTGCCCGGGAGGTTCTTT. It yields the protein CASSPGGVPGRFF. Together with reference TRBV18 and TRBJ1-1, the CDR3 gives the full variable domain: NAGVMQNPRHLVRRRGQEARLRCSPMKGHSHVYWYRQLPEEGLKFMVYLQKENIIDESGMPKERFSAEFPKEGPSILRIQQVVRGDSAAYFCASSPGGVPGRFFGQGTRLTVV.

V usage is TRBV19 and J usage is TRBJ2-1; D call uncertain. Trimming cost V 3 bases and J 7 bases, with 4 bases left between them. Per the germline V gene, CDR1 is LNHDA and CDR2 is SQIVND (reference sequence). This CDR3 is 11 amino acids long. CDR3 sequence reads: CASSMRNEQFF. CDR3 nucleotides: TGTGCCAGTAGTATGCGTAATGAGCAGTTCTTC.

The chain employs TRBV5-4 and TRBJ2-3; the D gene is possibly TRBD1 (6 bases). The V gene lost 0 bases and the J gene lost 5 bases, with 10 bases spanning the gap. This CDR3 is 14 amino acids long. CDR1 SGHNT and CDR2 YYREEE come from the germline V gene (reference sequence). The CDR3 bases are TGTGCCAGCAGCTTGGCGGCAGGGGAAGATACGCAGTATTTT. Its translation is CASSLAAGEDTQYF.

This chain uses TRBV7-6 with TRBJ2-5; 8 bases align to TRBD2. V shed 4 bases and J 2 bases; nucleotides not matched to a gene: 6. Per the germline V gene, CDR1 is SGHVS and CDR2 is FNYEAQ. The CDR3 length is 15 residues. This CDR3 reads CASSSGTREQETQYF. The CDR3 DNA follows: TGTGCCAGCAGCTCAGGGACTAGAGAGCAAGAGACCCAGTACTTC.

The chain employs TRBV2 and TRBJ2-1; D gene ambiguous. CDR3 size: 13 residues. Per germline, CDR1 SNHLY and CDR2 FYNNEI. The V end was cut by 6 bases, the J end by 6 bases, with 12 bases between. As DNA, the CDR3 is TGTGCCAGCAGGGGTGGTTCGGTCAATGAGCAGTTCTTC. This encodes CASRGGSVNEQFF.

The rearrangement joins TRBV5-1 to TRBJ1-1, with 10 bases that match TRBD1. The CDR3 has 16 amino acids. With V trimmed by 2 bases and J by 2 bases, 6 bases remained unmatched. The germline gives CDR1 SGHRS, CDR2 YFSETQ. As DNA, the CDR3 is TGCGCCAGCAGCTTCTCGGGACAGGGGTCCAACACTGAAGCTTTCTTT. Its translation: CASSFSGQGSNTEAFF.

This chain connects TRBV4-1 to TRBJ2-2, with TRBD2 as a possible D gene (5 bases). V was pared by 0 bases and J by 13 bases, with 12 bases between. Germline values: CDR1 MGHRA, CDR2 YSYEKL. The CDR3 contains 13 residues. The CDR3 spells CASSQDSAGGLFF. The DNA for the CDR3 is TGCGCCAGCAGCCAAGATTCGGCAGGAGGGCTGTTTTTT.

This clone has a single count. The rearrangement joins TRBV10-3 to TRBJ2-7; D possibly corresponds to TRBD1 (6 bases). Deletions cut 0 bases from V and 0 bases from J, with 15 bases between. The germline gives CDR1 ENHRY, CDR2 SYGVKD. The CDR3 sequence is 17 residues long. The CDR3 protein is CAISESLARQVSYEQYF. CDR3 DNA: TGTGCCATCAGTGAGTCACTGGCCCGACAGGTCTCCTACGAGCAGTACTTC.

The V gene is TRBV28, the J gene TRBJ1-4, with a possible D match to TRBD1 (5 bases). The CDR3 has 15 residues. Germline CDR1 and CDR2: MDHEN and SYDVKM. V was clipped by 3 bases and J by 0 bases, with 8 bases between them. CDR3 loop: CASSLGVATNEKLFF. CDR3 nucleotides: TGTGCCAGCAGTTTGGGGGTAGCAACTAATGAAAAACTGTTTTTT.

The chain is built from TRBV19 and TRBJ2-7, with 14 bases lining up with TRBD2. Looked up from germline, CDR1 is LNHDA and CDR2 is SQIVND (reference sequence). V shed 5 bases and J 3 bases; nucleotides not matched to a gene: 6. This CDR3 is built from 16 residues. CDR3 nucleotide sequence: TGTGCCAGTAGTGAGTCCGGGACTAGCGGGAGCTACGAGCAGTACTTC. Its protein product is CASSESGTSGSYEQYF.

J is TRBJ1-5 and V is TRBV18, with TRBD1 as a possible D gene (5 bases). The CDR3 sequence is 14 residues long. Trimming removed 2 bases at V and 9 bases at J, with 14 bases between. The V gene's germline CDR1 is KGHSH and CDR2 LQKENI. The CDR3 spells CASSPISTQGPQHF. The CDR3 nucleotides read TGTGCCAGCTCACCAATCAGTACCCAGGGGCCCCAGCATTTT. The entire variable domain, with the rest obtained from reference TRBV18 and TRBJ1-5, is as follows: NAGVMQNPRHLVRRRGQEARLRCSPMKGHSHVYWYRQLPEEGLKFMVYLQKENIIDESGMPKERFSAEFPKEGPSILRIQQVVRGDSAAYFCASSPISTQGPQHFGDGTRLSIL.